This T cell receptor (beta chain) was sequenced during a study of T cells in Graves' hyperthyroidism and ophthalmopathy. Study-level points and caveats: In the blood, most expanded thyroid clonotypes above 0.001 appeared as well. Ophthalmopathy cases were set apart from stable hyperthyroidism by a 13 V-J model. Ophthalmopathy prediction by the model preceded onset by a median about 6 months.

This clonotype has just a few counts. The target antigen is unknown. Mismatch with germline at one junction end may stem from a read error. RNA transcripts served as the template for amplifying TCR beta CDR3 regions. During a first-round RT-PCR of the TCR CDR3, the HTBI primer set was used. MiXCR was run by TCRdb on the multiplex PCR reads, yielding one entry per CDR3 protein. There are over 400,000 distinct CDR3 sequences in the sample; approximately 22% occur only once, and around 54% lies in the top ten. This CDR3 is 18 amino acids long. From germline, CDR1 is SGHTA and CDR2 FQGNSA. Under 3 months was the duration of disease in ophthalmopathy patients, who also had a Clinical Activity Score of at least 3 and a NOSPECS grade of at least 4.

Sequencing was performed on blood. The gene calls are TRBV7-2 and TRBJ2-7, with 9 bases matching TRBD2. The sequence was collected from an older woman with Graves' ophthalmopathy. CDR3 sequence reads: CASSLAGLGYRVTYEQYF. The CDR3 DNA reads as TGTGCCAGCAGCCTAGCGGGGTTGGGCTACAGGGTAACGTACGAGCAGTACTTC.